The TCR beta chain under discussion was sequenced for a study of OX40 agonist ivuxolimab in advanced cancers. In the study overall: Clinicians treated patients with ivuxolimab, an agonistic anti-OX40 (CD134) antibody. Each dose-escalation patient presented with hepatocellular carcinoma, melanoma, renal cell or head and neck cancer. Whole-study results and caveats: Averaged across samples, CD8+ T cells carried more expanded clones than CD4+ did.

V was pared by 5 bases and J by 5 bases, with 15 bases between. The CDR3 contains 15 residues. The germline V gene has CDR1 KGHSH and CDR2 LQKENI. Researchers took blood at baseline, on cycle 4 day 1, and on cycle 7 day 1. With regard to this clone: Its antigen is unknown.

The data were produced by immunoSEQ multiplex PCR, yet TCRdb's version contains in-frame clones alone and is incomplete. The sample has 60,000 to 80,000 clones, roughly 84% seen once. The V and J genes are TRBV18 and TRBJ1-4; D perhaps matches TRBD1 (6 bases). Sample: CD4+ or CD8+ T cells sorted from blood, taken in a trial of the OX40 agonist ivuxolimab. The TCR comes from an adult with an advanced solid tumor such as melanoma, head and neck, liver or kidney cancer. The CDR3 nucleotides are TGTGCCAGCTCATCCCTGGGGGCTGAGAATGAAAAACTGTTTTTT. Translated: CASSSLGAENEKLFF. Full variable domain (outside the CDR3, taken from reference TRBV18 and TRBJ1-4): NAGVMQNPRHLVRRRGQEARLRCSPMKGHSHVYWYRQLPEEGLKFMVYLQKENIIDESGMPKERFSAEFPKEGPSILRIQQVVRGDSAAYFCASSSLGAENEKLFFGSGTQLSVL.